In its sample, the clone carrying this TCR beta chain was seen a few times. These data originate in a study of blood T cell repertoires in COVID-19. Study-level background: COVID-19 samples, acute and convalescent, were from the United States, Italy and Spain. T cells, B-cell-depleted T cells, or PBMCs provided the cDNA or gDNA that served as material.

In the study's own analysis: Nucleated cell counts were estimated from reference gene primer amplification. Sequenced by immunoSEQ multiplex PCR; TCRdb stores in-frame clones only, minus some. The V and J calls and the clone size are those of that table, but D and trimming were determined from the DNA. The sample includes over 300,000 clones, about 83% of them seen just once. The CDR3 is made up of 12 amino acids. With 4 bases removed from V and 4 bases from J, the gap between germline ends came to 8 bases. Germline V gives CDR1 SGHRS, CDR2 YFSETQ. Sequenced sample: peripheral blood. The J gene is TRBJ1-2, the V gene TRBV5-1; D possibly corresponds to TRBD1 (6 bases). The clonotype was recovered from a woman aged 50 to 60 with acute or convalescent COVID-19. CDR3 protein: CASSRGGYGYTF. The CDR3 bases are TGCGCCAGCAGCCGAGGGGGCTATGGCTACACCTTC.